This TCR beta chain came from a study of OX40 agonist ivuxolimab in advanced cancers. Study at large: The patients received ivuxolimab by intravenous route every 2 weeks at 0.01 to 10 mg/kg.

Libraries were prepared by immunoSEQ multiplex PCR; TCRdb keeps only in-frame clonotypes and omits some of them. The table lists under 95,000 clones, more than 75% of them singletons. Worth noting for this clone: The antigen is not known.

The CDR3 is 11 amino acids. Deletions cut 10 bases from V and 5 bases from J, with 11 bases between. Germline values: CDR1 ENHRY, CDR2 SYGVKD. Study findings and constraints: Antigen specificity remained undetermined for the expanded peripheral T cells.

The chain has TRBV10-3 and TRBJ2-5; TRBD2 is a possible D gene (5 bases). Sequences were derived from CD4+ or CD8+ T cells sorted from blood, sampled in a trial of the OX40 agonist ivuxolimab. The sequence derives from an adult with an advanced solid tumor such as melanoma, head and neck, liver or kidney cancer. CDR3 residues: CATGVQETQYF. The CDR3 DNA reads TGTGCCACCGGGGTTCAGGAGACCCAGTACTTC.